The 10 T cell receptor beta chains below come from one sample, sequenced in a study of T cell responses to AZD1222 COVID-19 vaccine. Some clones are missing from TCRdb's copy, which holds only in-frame ones; the method was immunoSEQ multiplex PCR. The sample has over 120,000 clones; around 91% are singletons. The sample consisted of peripheral blood, taken on day 0 of AZD1222 vaccination. The receptors originated from an adult in good health.

In this sample, this clone turned up once. The CDR3: CASSPSEGAANYGYTF. The DNA of the CDR3 is TGTGCCAGCTCACCCTCTGAGGGTGCGGCGAACTATGGCTACACCTTC. The V call is TRBV18, the J call TRBJ1-2; D call uncertain. The V gene's germline CDR1 is KGHSH and CDR2 LQKENI. This CDR3 spans 16 amino acids. V was pared by 3 bases and J by 2 bases, with 16 bases between.

The chain couples TRBV18 to TRBJ2-1, with 7 bases identical to TRBD1. Germline assignment: CDR1 KGHSH and CDR2 LQKENI. This CDR3 is built from 14 residues. V shed 3 bases, J shed 10 bases, and the junction held 9 bases outside the gene matches. CDR3 protein: CASSPATGVGEQFF. The DNA of the CDR3 is TGTGCCAGCTCACCGGCCACAGGGGTTGGGGAGCAGTTCTTC.

CDR3 residues: CASSKQGNTIYF. CDR3 bases: TGTGCCAGCAGTAAGCAGGGAAACACCATATATTTT. The V and J genes are TRBV12-3 or TRBV12-4 and TRBJ1-3; no reliable D call. This CDR3 contains 12 residues. The ends were cut back, 5 bases at V and 4 bases at J, with 6 bases in the middle.

The chain uses TRBV15 and TRBJ1-5; D may be TRBD1 (5 bases). CDR1 and CDR2 (germline): LNHNV, YYDKDF (reference sequence). V lost 3 bases and J 9 bases, leaving 21 bases between the germline ends. The CDR3 consists of 16 residues. The CDR3 nucleotides read TGTGCCACCAGCAGCCTACCGGGACGTTCCGAGGCGCCCCAGCATTTT. It yields the protein CATSSLPGRSEAPQHF.

CDR3 DNA sequence: TGCGCCAGCAGAGGTACTGGCGGGGAGCTGTTTTTT. As protein: CASRGTGGELFF. The chain combines TRBV4-1 with TRBJ2-2; no clear D. This CDR3 comprises 12 residues. Germline CDR1 is MGHRA and CDR2 is YSYEKL. The V end lost 6 bases, the J end lost 7 bases, and 9 bases lay between the germline ends.

The V gene is TRBV5-1, the J gene TRBJ1-2; D perhaps matches TRBD1 (5 bases). CDR1 is SGHRS, CDR2 YFSETQ, per germline. Between the trimmed V and J ends, which lost 0 bases and 0 bases, there was a span of 9 bases. This CDR3 contains 15 residues. CDR3 protein: CASSLGAGSNYGYTF. CDR3 nucleotide sequence: TGCGCCAGCAGCTTGGGGGCAGGGTCTAACTATGGCTACACCTTC.

The rearrangement links TRBV19 to TRBJ1-2, with 9 bases aligning to TRBD1. Trimming cost V 8 bases and J 2 bases; bases outside gene matches: 3. This CDR3 is built from 13 residues. From germline, CDR1 is LNHDA and CDR2 SQIVND (reference sequence). CDR3 nucleotides: TGTGCCAGTTGTGACAGGGGGAACTATGGCTACACCTTC. Encoded protein: CASCDRGNYGYTF.

This sequence joins TRBV19 and TRBJ1-5, with D perhaps TRBD1 (5 bases). The V end was cut by 1 base, the J end by 1 base, with 20 bases between. CDR3 length: 19 amino acids. In germline, CDR1 is LNHDA, CDR2 SQIVND (reference sequence). The CDR3 DNA sequence: TGTGCCAGTAGTATAGGGCGTATCAGGGCGATCCGGAGCAATCAGCCCCAGCATTTT. Translating it yields CASSIGRIRAIRSNQPQHF. Variable domain in full (rest from reference TRBV19 and TRBJ1-5): DGGITQSPKYLFRKEGQNVTLSCEQNLNHDAMYWYRQDPGQGLRLIYYSQIVNDFQKGDIAEGYSVSREKKESFPLTVTSAQKNPTAFYLCASSIGRIRAIRSNQPQHFGDGTRLSIL.

Only a few counts were recorded for this clone. The J gene is TRBJ1-6, the V gene TRBV7-9; 7 bases align to TRBD1. Trimming at V came to 6 bases and at J to 9 bases, leaving 14 bases not matched to a gene. CDR3 size: 16 residues. In germline, CDR1 is SEHNR, CDR2 FQNEAQ (reference sequence). The CDR3 is CASRLLQGKEISPLHF. The CDR3 coding sequence is TGTGCCAGCAGACTTCTACAGGGGAAGGAAATTTCACCCCTCCACTTT.

The genes are TRBV7-2 and TRBJ2-7; D may be TRBD2 (6 bases). The CDR3 is 15 amino acids. Germline lookup yields CDR1 SGHTA and CDR2 FQGNSA. Trimming pared 6 bases from V and 1 base from J, leaving 16 bases between. The CDR3 bases are TGTGCCAGCAGTTCGGAACTAGCCCCATCCTACGAGCAGTACTTC. It is translated as CASSSELAPSYEQYF. Variable domain in full (rest from reference TRBV7-2 and TRBJ2-7): GAGVSQSPSNKVTEKGKDVELRCDPISGHTALYWYRQSLGQGLEFLIYFQGNSAPDKSGLPSDRFSAERTGGSVSTLTIQRTQQEDSAVYLCASSSELAPSYEQYFGPGTRLTVT.